This TCR beta chain emerged from a study of T cells after posttransplantation cyclophosphamide. Treatment was busulfan-fludarabine conditioning, a marrow graft, and cyclophosphamide on days +3 and +4. The length of the CDR3 is 16 residues. The germline V gene has CDR1 SGHVS and CDR2 FQNEAQ. With 4 bases clipped from V and 6 bases from J, the junction kept 13 bases outside the gene matches. The data were produced by immunoSEQ multiplex PCR, yet TCRdb's version contains in-frame clones alone and is incomplete. The data contain about 16,000 clones, 85% to 95% of them singletons. The sequencing here drew on CD4+ T cells sorted from blood, taken after allogeneic stem cell transplant with posttransplant cyclophosphamide. This chain uses TRBV7-8 with TRBJ2-3, with 7 nucleotides matching TRBD2. The receptor was derived from a male patient aged 55 to 70 who received an allogeneic stem cell transplant from a related donor and was CMV-positive. The graft donor may be the source of some T cells. The CDR3 region is CASSWRRLASGDTQYF. The CDR3 DNA is TGTGCCAGCAGCTGGAGGCGACTAGCCTCGGGGGATACGCAGTATTTT.